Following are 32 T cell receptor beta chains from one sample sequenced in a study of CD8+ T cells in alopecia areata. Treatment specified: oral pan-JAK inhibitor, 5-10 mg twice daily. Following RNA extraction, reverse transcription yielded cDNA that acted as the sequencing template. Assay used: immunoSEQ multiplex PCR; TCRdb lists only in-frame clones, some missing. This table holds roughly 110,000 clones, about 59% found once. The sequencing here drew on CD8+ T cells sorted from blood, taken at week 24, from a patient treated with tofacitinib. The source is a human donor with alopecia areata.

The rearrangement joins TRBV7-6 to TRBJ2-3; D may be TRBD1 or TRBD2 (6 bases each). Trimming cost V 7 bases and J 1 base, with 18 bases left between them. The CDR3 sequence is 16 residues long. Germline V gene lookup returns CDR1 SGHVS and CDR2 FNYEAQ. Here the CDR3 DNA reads TGTGCCAGCACCCCGGAGCCGGGGGCGGGCACAGATACGCAGTATTTT. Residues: CASTPEPGAGTDTQYF.

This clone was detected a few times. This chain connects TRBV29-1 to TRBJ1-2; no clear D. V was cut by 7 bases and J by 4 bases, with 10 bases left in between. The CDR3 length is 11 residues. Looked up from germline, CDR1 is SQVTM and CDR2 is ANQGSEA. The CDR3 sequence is CSAAGSYGYTF. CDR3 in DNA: TGCAGCGCCGCGGGTTCCTATGGCTACACCTTC.

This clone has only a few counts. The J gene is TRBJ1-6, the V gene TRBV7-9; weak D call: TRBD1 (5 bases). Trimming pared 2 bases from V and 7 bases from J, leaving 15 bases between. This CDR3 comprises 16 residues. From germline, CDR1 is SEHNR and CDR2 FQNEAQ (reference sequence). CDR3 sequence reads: CASSLSEGRGNSPLHF. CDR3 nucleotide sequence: TGTGCCAGCAGCTTATCGGAGGGACGGGGCAATTCACCCCTCCACTTT.

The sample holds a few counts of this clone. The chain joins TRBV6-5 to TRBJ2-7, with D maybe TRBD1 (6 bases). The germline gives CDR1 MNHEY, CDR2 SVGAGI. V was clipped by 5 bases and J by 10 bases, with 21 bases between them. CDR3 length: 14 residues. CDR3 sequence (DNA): TGTGCCAGCAGTCCGACAGGTCCCGAGGATTTCCAGTACTTC. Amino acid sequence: CASSPTGPEDFQYF.

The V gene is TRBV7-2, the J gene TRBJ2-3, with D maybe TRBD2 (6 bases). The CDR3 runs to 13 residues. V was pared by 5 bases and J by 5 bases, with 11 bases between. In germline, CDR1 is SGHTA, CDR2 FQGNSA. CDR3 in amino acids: CASSRGLLDTQYF. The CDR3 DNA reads TGTGCCAGCAGCCGGGGACTCCTAGATACGCAGTATTTT.

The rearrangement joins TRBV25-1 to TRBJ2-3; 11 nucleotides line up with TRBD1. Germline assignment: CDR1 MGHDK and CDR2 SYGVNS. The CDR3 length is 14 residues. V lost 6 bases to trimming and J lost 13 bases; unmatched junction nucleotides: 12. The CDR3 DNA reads TGTGCCAGCAGCGATTGGACAGGGGGCGAGAGTAAGTATTTT. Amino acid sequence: CASSDWTGGESKYF.

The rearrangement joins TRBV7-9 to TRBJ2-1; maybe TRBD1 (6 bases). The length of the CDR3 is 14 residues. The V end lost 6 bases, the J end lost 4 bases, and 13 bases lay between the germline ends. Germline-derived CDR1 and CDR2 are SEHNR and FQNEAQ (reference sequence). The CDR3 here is CASRTGGSYNEQFF. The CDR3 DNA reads TGTGCCAGCAGGACAGGAGGCTCGTACAATGAGCAGTTCTTC.

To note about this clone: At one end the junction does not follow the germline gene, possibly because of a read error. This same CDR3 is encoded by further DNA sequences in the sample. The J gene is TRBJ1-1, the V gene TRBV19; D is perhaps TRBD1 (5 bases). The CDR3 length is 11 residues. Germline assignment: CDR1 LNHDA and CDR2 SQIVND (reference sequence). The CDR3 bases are TGTGCCAGTCTGTCTGGGACTGAAGCCTTCTTT. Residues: CASLSGTEAFF.

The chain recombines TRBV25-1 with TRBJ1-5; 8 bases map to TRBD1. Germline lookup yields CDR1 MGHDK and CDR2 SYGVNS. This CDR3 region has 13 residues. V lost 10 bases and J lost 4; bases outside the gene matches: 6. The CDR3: CATGTGGNQPQHF. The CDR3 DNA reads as TGTGCCACCGGTACAGGGGGAAATCAGCCCCAGCATTTT. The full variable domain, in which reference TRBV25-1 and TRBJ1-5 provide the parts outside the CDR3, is EADIYQTPRYLVIGTGKKITLECSQTMGHDKMYWYQQDPGMELHLIHYSYGVNSTEKGDLSSESTVSRIRTEHFPLTLESARPSHTSQYLCATGTGGNQPQHFGDGTRLSIL.

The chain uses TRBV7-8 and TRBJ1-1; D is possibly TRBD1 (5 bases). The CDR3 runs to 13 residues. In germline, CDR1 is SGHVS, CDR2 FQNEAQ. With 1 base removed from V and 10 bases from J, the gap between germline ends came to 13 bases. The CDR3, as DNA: TGTGCCAGCAGCTTAGGGGCCAGGGAGATAGCTTTCTTT. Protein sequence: CASSLGAREIAFF.

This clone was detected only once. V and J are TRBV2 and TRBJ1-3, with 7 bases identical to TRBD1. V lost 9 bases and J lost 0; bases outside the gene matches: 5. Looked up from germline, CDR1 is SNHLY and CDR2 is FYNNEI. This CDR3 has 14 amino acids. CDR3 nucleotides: TGTGCCAGTTCCCGGGACAGCTCTGGAAACACCATATATTTT. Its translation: CASSRDSSGNTIYF.

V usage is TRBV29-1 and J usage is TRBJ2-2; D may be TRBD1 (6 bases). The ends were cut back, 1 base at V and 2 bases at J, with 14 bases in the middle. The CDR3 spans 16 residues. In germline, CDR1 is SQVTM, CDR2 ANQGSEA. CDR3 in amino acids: CSVEVGAGINTGELFF. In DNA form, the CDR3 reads TGCAGCGTTGAAGTGGGGGCAGGGATCAACACCGGGGAGCTGTTTTTT.

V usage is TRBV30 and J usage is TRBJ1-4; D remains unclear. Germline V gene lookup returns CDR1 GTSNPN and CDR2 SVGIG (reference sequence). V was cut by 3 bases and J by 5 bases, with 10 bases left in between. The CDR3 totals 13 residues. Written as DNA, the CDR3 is TGTGCCTGGAGATGGCGGGGAAATGAAAAACTGTTTTTT. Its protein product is CAWRWRGNEKLFF.

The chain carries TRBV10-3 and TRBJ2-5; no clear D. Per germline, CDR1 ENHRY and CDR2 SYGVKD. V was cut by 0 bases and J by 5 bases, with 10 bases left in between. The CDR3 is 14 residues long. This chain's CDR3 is CAISESGGPETQYF. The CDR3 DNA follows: TGTGCCATCAGTGAGTCGGGCGGACCGGAGACCCAGTACTTC.

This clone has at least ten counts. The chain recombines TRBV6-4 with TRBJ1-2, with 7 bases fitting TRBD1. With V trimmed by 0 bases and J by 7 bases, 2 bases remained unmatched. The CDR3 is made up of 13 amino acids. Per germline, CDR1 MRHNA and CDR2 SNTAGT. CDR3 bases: TGTGCCAGCAGTGACTCCGGGACAGTTGGCTACACCTTC. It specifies CASSDSGTVGYTF.

The CDR3 DNA sequence: TGTGCCAGCAGCCCGGGGACGAGTAGCACAGATACGCAGTATTTT. Translation: CASSPGTSSTDTQYF. The chain links TRBV7-6 to TRBJ2-3; D may correspond to TRBD1 or TRBD2 (5 bases each). Per the germline V gene, CDR1 is SGHVS and CDR2 is FNYEAQ. There are 15 residues in the CDR3. Trimming shortened V by 5 bases and J by 0 bases, and 12 bases separated the two germline ends.

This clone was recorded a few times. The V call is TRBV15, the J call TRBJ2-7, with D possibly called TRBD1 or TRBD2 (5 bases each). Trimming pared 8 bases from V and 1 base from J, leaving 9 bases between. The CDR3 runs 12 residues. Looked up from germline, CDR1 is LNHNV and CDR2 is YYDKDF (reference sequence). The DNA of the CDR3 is TGTGCCACCGGGACGGAGTCCTACGAGCAGTACTTC. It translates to CATGTESYEQYF.

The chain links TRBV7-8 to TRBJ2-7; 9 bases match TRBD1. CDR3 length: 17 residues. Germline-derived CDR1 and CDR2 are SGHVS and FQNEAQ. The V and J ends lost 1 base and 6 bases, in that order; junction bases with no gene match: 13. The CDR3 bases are TGTGCCAGCAGCTTAGACTGGCGGGGACAGGGTTTGGTCGAGCAGTACTTC. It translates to CASSLDWRGQGLVEQYF.

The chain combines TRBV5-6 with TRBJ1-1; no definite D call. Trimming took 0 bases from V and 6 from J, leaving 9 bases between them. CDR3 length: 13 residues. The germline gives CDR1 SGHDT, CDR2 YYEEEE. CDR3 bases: TGTGCCAGCAGCTTGGAGCCTAGGGCTGAAGCTTTCTTT. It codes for CASSLEPRAEAFF.

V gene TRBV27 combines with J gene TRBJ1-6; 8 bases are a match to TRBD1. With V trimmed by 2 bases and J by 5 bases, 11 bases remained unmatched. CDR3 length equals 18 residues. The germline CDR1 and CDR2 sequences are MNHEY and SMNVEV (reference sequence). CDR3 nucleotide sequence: TGTGCCAGCAGTTTACAATCCCCCCTGACAGGGGATAATTCACCCCTCCACTTT. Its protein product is CASSLQSPLTGDNSPLHF.

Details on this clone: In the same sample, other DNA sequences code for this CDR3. DNA of the CDR3: TGTGCCAGCAGTCCCGGGCAGGGAGCCTACGAGCAGTACTTC. It encodes CASSPGQGAYEQYF. The gene calls are TRBV6-5 and TRBJ2-7; D possibly matches TRBD1 or TRBD2 (5 bases each). V shed 5 bases and J shed 2 bases, with 13 bases lying between them. The CDR3 covers 14 residues. Looked up from germline, CDR1 is MNHEY and CDR2 is SVGAGI.

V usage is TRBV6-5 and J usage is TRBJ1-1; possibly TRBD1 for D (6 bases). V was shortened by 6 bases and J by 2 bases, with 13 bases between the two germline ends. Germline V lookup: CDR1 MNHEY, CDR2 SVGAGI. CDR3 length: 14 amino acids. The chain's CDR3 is CASRNGQNNTEAFF. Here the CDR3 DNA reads TGTGCCAGCAGAAACGGACAGAACAACACTGAAGCTTTCTTT.

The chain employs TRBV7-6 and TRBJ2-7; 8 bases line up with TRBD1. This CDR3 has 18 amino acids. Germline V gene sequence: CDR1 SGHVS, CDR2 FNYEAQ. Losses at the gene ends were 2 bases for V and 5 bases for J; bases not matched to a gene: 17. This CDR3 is CASSLRPHVDRVQHEQYF. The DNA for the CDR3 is TGTGCCAGCAGCTTAAGGCCCCATGTGGACAGGGTCCAGCACGAGCAGTACTTC.

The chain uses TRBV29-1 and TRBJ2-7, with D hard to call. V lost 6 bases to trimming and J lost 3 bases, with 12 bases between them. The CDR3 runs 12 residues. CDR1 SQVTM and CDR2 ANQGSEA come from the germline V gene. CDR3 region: CSVLMGNYEQYF. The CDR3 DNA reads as TGCAGCGTGCTAATGGGTAACTACGAGCAGTACTTC.

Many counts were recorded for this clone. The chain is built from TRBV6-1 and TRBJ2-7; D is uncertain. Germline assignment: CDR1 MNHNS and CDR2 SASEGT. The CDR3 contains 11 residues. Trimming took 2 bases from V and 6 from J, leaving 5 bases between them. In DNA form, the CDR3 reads TGTGCCAGCAGTGAACTAGTCGAGCAGTACTTC. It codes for CASSELVEQYF.

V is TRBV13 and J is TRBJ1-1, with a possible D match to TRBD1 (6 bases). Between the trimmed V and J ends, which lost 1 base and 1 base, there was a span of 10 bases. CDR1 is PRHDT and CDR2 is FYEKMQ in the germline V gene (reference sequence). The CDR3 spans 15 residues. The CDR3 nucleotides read TGTGCCAGCAGCTTAGTCGGGGGGCGGAACACTGAAGCTTTCTTT. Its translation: CASSLVGGRNTEAFF.

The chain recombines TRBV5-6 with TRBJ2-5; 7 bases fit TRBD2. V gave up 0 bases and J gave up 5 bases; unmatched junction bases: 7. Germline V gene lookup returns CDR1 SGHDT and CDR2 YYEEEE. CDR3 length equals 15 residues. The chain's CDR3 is CASSLVPGGLETQYF. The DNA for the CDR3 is TGTGCCAGCAGCTTGGTCCCGGGGGGATTGGAGACCCAGTACTTC. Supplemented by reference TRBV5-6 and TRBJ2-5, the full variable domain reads DAGVTQSPTHLIKTRGQQVTLRCSPKSGHDTVSWYQQALGQGPQFIFQYYEEEERQRGNFPDRFSGHQFPNYSSELNVNALLLGDSALYLCASSLVPGGLETQYFGPGTRLLVL.

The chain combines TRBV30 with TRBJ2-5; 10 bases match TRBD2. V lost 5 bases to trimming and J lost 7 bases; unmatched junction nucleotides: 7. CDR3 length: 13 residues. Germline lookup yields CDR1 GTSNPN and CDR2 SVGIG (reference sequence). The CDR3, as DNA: TGTGCCTGGGGGCATAGCGGGGGGTCGACCCAGTACTTC. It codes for CAWGHSGGSTQYF.

As DNA, the CDR3 is TGTGCCAGCACCCAGGGGAGAAAAACTGAAGCTTTCTTT. Translated, it gives CASTQGRKTEAFF. The V call is TRBV6-5, the J call TRBJ1-1; possibly TRBD1 for D (6 bases). Germline CDR1 MNHEY, CDR2 SVGAGI. V lost 7 bases and J lost 5, with 14 bases in between. The CDR3 has 13 amino acids.

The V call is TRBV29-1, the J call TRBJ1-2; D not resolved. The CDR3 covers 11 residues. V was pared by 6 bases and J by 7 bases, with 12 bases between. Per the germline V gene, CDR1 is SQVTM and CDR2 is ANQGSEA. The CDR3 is CSVDWGGGYTF. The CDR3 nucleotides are TGCAGCGTAGACTGGGGTGGTGGCTACACCTTC.

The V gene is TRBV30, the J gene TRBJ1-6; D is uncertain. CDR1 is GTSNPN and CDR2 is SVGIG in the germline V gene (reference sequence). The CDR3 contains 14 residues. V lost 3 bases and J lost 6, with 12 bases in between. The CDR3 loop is CAWRRREINSPLHF. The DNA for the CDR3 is TGTGCCTGGAGACGCCGGGAAATTAATTCACCCCTCCACTTT.

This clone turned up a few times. The CDR3 DNA is TGTGCCAGCAGCCAACTAGACCAGACAGCCCTCTCTGGGGCCAACGTCCTGACTTTC. Residues: CASSQLDQTALSGANVLTF. The chain is built from TRBV7-3 and TRBJ2-6, with D tentatively TRBD1 or TRBD2 (5 bases each). Germline V gives CDR1 SGHTA, CDR2 FQGTGA. Trimming stripped 5 bases from V and 0 bases from J, with 20 bases between. The CDR3 consists of 19 residues.